This TCR beta chain was observed in a study of identical twins. Via MiXCR, TCRdb re-called the 5' RACE reads, giving one row per CDR3 protein. The data hold hundreds of thousands of distinct CDR3 sequences, with roughly 8.6% observed a single time. This clonotype was counted a few times. The V gene lost 0 bases and the J gene lost 3 bases, with 12 bases spanning the gap. The CDR3 extends over 14 amino acids. Germline CDR1 reads DFQATT; CDR2 reads SNEGSKA (reference sequence). This same sample was also part of a study on yellow fever vaccine responses in identical twins.

The specimen sequenced was memory (CD45RO+) T cells sorted from blood. The sequence was collected from a woman in her late teens or twenties in good health. This chain links TRBV20-1 with TRBJ2-7; possibly TRBD2 for D (5 bases). The CDR3 spells CSARDMAGSYEQYV. CDR3 DNA sequence: TGCAGTGCTAGAGATATGGCGGGTAGCTACGAGCAGTACGTC.